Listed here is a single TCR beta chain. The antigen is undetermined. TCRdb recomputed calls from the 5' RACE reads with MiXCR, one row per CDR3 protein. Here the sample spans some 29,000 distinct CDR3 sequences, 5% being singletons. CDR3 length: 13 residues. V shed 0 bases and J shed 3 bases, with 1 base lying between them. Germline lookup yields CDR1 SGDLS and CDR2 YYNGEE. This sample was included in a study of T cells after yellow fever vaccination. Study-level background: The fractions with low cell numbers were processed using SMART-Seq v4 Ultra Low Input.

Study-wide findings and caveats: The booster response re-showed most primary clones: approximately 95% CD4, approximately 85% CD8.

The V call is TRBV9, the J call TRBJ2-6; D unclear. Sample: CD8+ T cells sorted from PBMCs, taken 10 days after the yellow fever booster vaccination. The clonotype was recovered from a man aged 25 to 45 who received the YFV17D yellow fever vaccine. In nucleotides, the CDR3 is TGTGCCAGCAGCGTAGATGGGGCCAACGTCCTGACTTTC. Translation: CASSVDGANVLTF.